These 5 T cell receptor beta chains share one sample of origin, sequenced in a study of cytomegalovirus exposure and HLA in healthy donors (dated by TCRdb to 2017 to 2019). Library prep was done by the immunoSEQ multiplex PCR assay. The multiplex PCR relied on a mix of 60 forward primers for TCR Vbeta segments and 13 reverse primers for TCR Jbeta segments. In its TCRdb copy, this immuneACCESS table keeps in-frame sequences only and misses some clones. Where compared with another copy, unresolved V genes explain less than half of these, and the others have no known cause. In this sample the table shows about 98,000 clones, 70% of which occur a single time. Jointly, the top ten make up around 2.3% of the sample. The material sequenced was PBMCs. These receptors originate from a man aged 50 to 59 in good health and CMV-seronegative.

The rearrangement links TRBV5-1 to TRBJ2-1; 10 positions match TRBD2. From germline, CDR1 is SGHRS and CDR2 YFSETQ. The J segment lost 8 bases and the V segment lost 4 bases, leaving 6 bases of the junction unmatched. This CDR3 region has 14 residues. The CDR3 sequence is CASSLSSGRYEQFF. CDR3 DNA sequence: TGCGCCAGCAGCCTGTCTAGCGGGAGATATGAGCAGTTCTTC.

V gene TRBV29-1 combines with J gene TRBJ1-1, with no clear D. CDR1 is SQVTM, CDR2 ANQGSEA, per germline. The CDR3 runs 13 residues. V was shortened by 6 bases and J by 5 bases, with 16 bases between the two germline ends. CDR3 loop: CSVRASGLTEAFF. The CDR3, as DNA: TGCAGCGTGCGGGCTTCGGGCTTGACTGAAGCTTTCTTT.

The V and J genes are TRBV29-1 and TRBJ2-1; 13 positions agree with TRBD2. The CDR3 length is 16 residues. The V gene's germline CDR1 is SQVTM and CDR2 ANQGSEA. Trimming at V came to 4 bases and at J to 4 bases, leaving 7 bases not matched to a gene. This chain's CDR3 is CSVVPLAGGAYNEQFF. The CDR3 coding sequence is TGCAGCGTTGTGCCACTAGCGGGGGGGGCGTACAATGAGCAGTTCTTC.

The CDR3 bases are TGTGCCAGCAGGGGACAGGGTACTCAGCCCCAGCATTTT. It encodes CASRGQGTQPQHF. This rearrangement joins TRBV6-5 to TRBJ1-5; TRBD1 agrees at 9 bases. The CDR3 loop spans 13 amino acids. V shed 6 bases, J shed 6 bases, and the junction held 3 bases outside the gene matches. Germline-derived CDR1 and CDR2 are MNHEY and SVGAGI.

Of note for this clone: Mismatch with germline at one junction end may stem from a read error. The chain uses TRBV7-9 and TRBJ2-1; 7 nucleotides match TRBD2. The CDR3 has 15 amino acids. CDR1 is SEHNR and CDR2 is FQNEAQ in the germline V gene (reference sequence). The CDR3 coding sequence is TGTTCCAGCAGCTTTTCACCAGCGGGGCACAATGAGCAGTTCTTC. Protein: CSSSFSPAGHNEQFF.